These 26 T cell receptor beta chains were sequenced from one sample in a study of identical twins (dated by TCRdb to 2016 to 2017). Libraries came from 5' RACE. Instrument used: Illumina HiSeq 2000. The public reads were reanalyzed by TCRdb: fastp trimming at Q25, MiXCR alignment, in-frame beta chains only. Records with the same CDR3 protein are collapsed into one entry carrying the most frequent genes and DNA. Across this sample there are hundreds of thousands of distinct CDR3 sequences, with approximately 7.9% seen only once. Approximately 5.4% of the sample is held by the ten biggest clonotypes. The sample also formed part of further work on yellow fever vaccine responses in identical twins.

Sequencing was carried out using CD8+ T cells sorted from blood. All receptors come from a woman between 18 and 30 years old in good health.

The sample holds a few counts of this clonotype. Here the CDR3 DNA reads TGTGCCAGCAGTGCCGCGGACAGCTCTGGGGCCAACGTCCTGACTTTC. It yields the protein CASSAADSSGANVLTF. The rearrangement links TRBV6-4 to TRBJ2-6; D is perhaps TRBD1 (6 bases). The CDR3 is 16 residues long. V was shortened by 4 bases and J by 0 bases, with 10 bases between the two germline ends. Germline CDR1 and CDR2: MRHNA and SNTAGT.

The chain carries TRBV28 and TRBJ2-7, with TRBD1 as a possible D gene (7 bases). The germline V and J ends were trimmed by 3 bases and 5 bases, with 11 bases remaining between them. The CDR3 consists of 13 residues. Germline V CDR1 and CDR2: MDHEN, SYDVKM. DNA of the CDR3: TGTGCCAGCAGTTTGCAGGGGGGAAACGAGCAGTACGTC. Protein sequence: CASSLQGGNEQYV.

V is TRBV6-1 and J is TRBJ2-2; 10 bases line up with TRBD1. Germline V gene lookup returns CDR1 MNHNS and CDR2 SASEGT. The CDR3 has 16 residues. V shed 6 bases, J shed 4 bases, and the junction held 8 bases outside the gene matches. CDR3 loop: CASSRDRGMGTGELFF. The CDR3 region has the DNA TGTGCCAGCAGCCGGGACAGGGGAATGGGCACCGGGGAGCTGTTTTTT.

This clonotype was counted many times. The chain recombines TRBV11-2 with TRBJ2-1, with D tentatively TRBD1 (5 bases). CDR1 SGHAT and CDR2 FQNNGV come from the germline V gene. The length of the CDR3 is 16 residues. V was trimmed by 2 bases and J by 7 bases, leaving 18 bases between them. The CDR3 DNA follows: TGTGCCAGCAGCTTACGACAGCTCCCGTGGGAAAATGAGCAGTTCTTC. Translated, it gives CASSLRQLPWENEQFF.

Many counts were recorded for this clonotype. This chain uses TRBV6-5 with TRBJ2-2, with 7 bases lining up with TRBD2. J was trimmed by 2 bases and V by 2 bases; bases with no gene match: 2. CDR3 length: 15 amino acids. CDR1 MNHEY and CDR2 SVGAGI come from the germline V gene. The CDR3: CASSYTGLNTGELFF. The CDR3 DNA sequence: TGTGCCAGCAGTTACACGGGACTAAACACCGGGGAGCTGTTTTTT.

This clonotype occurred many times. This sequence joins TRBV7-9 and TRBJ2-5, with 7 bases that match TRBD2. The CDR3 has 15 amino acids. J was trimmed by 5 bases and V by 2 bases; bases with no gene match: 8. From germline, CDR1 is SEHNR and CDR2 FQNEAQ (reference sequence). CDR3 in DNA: TGTGCCAGCAGCTTACGGGGGAGGGCCTTGGAGACCCAGTACTTC. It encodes CASSLRGRALETQYF.

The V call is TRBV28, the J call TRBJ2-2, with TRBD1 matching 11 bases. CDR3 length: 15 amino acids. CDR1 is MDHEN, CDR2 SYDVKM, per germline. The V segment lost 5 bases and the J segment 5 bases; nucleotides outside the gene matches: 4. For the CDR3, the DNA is TGTGCCAGCAGTAGGGACAGGGGGGTTACCGGGGAGCTGTTTTTT. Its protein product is CASSRDRGVTGELFF. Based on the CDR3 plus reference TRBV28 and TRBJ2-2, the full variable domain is DVKVTQSSRYLVKRTGEKVFLECVQDMDHENMFWYRQDPGLGLRLIYFSYDVKMKEKGDIPEGYSVSREKKERFSLILESASTNQTSMYLCASSRDRGVTGELFFGEGSRLTVL.

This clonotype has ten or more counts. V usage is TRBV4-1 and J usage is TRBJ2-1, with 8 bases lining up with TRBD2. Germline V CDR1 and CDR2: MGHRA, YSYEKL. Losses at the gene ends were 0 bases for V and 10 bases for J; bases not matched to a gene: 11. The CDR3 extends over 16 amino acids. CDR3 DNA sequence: TGCGCCAGCAGCCAAGATTGGACGGGGGGGCCAAGAGAGCAGTTCTTC. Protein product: CASSQDWTGGPREQFF.

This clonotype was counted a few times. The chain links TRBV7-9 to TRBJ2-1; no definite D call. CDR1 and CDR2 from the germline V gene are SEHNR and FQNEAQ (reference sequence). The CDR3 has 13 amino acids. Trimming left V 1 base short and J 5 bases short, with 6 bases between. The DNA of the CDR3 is TGTGCCAGCAGCTTAGTTGGGAACAATGAGCAGTTCTTC. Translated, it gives CASSLVGNNEQFF.

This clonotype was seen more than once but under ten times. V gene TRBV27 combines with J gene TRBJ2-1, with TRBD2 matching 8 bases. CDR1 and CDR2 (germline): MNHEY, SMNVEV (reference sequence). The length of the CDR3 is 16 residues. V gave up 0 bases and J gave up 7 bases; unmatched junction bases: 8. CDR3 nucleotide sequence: TGTGCCAGCAGTTTATCGTCGGGAGGGCCTCCGAATGAGCAGTTCTTC. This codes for CASSLSSGGPPNEQFF.

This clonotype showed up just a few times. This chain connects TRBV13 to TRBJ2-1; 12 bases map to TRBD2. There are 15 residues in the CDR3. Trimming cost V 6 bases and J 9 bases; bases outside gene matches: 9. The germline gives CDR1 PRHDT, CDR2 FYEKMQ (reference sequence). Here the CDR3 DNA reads TGTGCCAGCAGATTTAACCTAGCGGGAGGGATTGAGCAGTTCTTC. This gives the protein CASRFNLAGGIEQFF.

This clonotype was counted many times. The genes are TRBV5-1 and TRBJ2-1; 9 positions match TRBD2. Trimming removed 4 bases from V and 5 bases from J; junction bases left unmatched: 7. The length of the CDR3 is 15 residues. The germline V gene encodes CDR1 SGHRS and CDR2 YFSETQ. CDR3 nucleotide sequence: TGCGCCAGCAGCCTCGGGGAGCGGGGGGACAATGAGCAGTTCTTC. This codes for CASSLGERGDNEQFF.

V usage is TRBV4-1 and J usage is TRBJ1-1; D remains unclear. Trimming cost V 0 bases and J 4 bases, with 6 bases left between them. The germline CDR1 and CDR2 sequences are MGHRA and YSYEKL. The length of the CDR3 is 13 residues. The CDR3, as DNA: TGCGCCAGCAGCCAAGATCCGCTCACTGAAGCTTTCTTT. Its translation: CASSQDPLTEAFF.

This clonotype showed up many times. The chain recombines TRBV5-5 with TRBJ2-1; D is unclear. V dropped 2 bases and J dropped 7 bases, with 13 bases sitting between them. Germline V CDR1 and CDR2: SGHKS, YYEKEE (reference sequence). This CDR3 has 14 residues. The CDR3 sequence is CASSFSGSKNEQFF. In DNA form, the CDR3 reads TGTGCCAGCAGCTTCTCCGGCAGCAAAAATGAGCAGTTCTTC. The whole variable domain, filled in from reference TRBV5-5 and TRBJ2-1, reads DAGVTQSPTHLIKTRGQQVTLRCSPISGHKSVSWYQQVLGQGPQFIFQYYEKEERGRGNFPDRFSARQFPNYSSELNVNALLLGDSALYLCASSFSGSKNEQFFGPGTRLTVL.

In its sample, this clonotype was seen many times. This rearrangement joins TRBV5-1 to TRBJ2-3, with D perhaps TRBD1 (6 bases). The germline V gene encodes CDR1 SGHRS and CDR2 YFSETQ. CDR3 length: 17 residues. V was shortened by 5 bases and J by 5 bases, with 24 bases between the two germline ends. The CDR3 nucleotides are TGCGCCAGCAGAGTAGGGTACAGGGCAGGTCCGGAAGATACGCAGTATTTT. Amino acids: CASRVGYRAGPEDTQYF.

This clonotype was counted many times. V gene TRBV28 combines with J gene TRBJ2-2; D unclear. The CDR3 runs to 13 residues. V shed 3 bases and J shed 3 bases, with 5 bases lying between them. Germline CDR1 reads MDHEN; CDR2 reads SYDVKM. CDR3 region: CASSFPDTGELFF. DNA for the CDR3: TGTGCCAGCAGTTTTCCAGACACCGGGGAGCTGTTTTTT.

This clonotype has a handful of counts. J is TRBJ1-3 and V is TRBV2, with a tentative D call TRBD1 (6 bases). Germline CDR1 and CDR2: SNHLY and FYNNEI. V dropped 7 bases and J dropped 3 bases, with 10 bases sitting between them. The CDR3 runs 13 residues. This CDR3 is CASIGRGGNTIYF. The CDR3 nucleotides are TGTGCCAGCATAGGCAGGGGTGGAAACACCATATATTTT. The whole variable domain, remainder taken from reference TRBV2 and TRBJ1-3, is EPEVTQTPSHQVTQMGQEVILRCVPISNHLYFYWYRQILGQKVEFLVSFYNNEISEKSEIFDDQFSVERPDGSNFTLKIRSTKLEDSAMYFCASIGRGGNTIYFGEGSWLTVV.

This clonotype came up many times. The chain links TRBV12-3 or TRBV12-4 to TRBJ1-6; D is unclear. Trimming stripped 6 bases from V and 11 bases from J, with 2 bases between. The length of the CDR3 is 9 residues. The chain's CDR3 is CASSPPLHF. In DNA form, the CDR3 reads TGTGCCAGCAGCCCACCCCTCCACTTT.

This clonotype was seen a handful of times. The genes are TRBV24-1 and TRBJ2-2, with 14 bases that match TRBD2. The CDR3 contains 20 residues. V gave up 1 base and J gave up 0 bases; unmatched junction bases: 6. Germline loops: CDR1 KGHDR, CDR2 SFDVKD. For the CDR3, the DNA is TGTGCCACCAGTGATTTTCCATGGACTAGCGGGGGGACGAACACCGGGGAGCTGTTTTTT. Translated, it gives CATSDFPWTSGGTNTGELFF.

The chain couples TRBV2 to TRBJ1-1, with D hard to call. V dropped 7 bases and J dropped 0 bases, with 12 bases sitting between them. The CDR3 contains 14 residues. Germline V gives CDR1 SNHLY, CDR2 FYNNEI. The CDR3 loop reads CASMSPDLNTEAFF. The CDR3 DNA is TGTGCCAGCATGTCTCCGGATCTGAACACTGAAGCTTTCTTT.

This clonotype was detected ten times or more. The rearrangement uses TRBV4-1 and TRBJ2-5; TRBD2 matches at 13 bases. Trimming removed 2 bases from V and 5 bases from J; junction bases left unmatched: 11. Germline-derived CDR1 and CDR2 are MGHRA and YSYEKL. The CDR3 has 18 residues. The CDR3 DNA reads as TGCGCCAGCAGCCAAACGACTAGCGGGGGGCCGTTCAAGGAGACCCAGTACTTC. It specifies CASSQTTSGGPFKETQYF.

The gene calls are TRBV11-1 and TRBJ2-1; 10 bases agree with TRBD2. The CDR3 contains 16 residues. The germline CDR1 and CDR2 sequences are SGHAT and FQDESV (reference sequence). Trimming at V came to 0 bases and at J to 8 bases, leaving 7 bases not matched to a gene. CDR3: CASSLAAGGPGDEQFF. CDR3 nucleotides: TGTGCCAGCAGCTTAGCAGCGGGAGGGCCGGGGGATGAGCAGTTCTTC. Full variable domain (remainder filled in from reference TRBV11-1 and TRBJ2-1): EAEVAQSPRYKITEKSQAVAFWCDPISGHATLYWYRQILGQGPELLVQFQDESVVDDSQLPKDRFSAERLKGVDSTLKIQPAELGDSAMYLCASSLAAGGPGDEQFFGPGTRLTVL.

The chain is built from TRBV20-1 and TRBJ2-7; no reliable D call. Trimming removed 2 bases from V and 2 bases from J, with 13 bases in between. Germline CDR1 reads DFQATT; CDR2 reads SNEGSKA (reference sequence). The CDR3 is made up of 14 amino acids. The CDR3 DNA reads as TGCAGTGCTAGATTTAGGACCGGAGCCTACGAGCAGTACTTC. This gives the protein CSARFRTGAYEQYF.

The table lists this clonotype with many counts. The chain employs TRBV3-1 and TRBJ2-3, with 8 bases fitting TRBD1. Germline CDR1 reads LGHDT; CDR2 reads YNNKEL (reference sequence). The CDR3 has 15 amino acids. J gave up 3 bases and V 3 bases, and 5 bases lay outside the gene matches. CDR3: CASSHVDRGTDTQYF. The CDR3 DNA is TGTGCCAGCAGCCATGTTGACAGGGGAACAGATACGCAGTATTTT.

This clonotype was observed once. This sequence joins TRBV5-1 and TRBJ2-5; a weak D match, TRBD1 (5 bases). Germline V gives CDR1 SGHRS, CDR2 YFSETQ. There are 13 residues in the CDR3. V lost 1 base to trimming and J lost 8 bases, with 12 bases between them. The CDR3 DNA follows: TGCGCCAGCAGCTTGCATTTAGGGGATACCCAGTACTTC. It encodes CASSLHLGDTQYF.

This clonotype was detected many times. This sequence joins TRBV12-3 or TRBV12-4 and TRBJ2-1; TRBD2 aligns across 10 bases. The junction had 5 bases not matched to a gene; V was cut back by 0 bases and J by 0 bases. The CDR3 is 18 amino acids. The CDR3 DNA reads TGTGCCAGCAGTTTAGCTCTAAGCGGGGGGGGCTCCTACAATGAGCAGTTCTTC. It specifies CASSLALSGGGSYNEQFF.